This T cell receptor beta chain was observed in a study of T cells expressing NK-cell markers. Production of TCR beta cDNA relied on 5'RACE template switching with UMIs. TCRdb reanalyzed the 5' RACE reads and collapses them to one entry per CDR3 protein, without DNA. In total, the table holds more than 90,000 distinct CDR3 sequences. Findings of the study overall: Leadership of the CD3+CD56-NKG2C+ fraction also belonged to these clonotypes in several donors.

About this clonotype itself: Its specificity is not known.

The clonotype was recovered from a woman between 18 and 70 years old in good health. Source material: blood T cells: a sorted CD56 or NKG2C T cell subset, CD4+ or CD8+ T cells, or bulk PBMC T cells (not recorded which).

CDR3 sequence: CASSLVLGEKGNEQYF. The chain carries TRBV7-9 and TRBJ2-7; the TCRdb D gene call, TRBD1, has no DNA to confirm it. From germline, CDR1 is SEHNR and CDR2 FQNEAQ (reference sequence). CDR3 length: 16 amino acids.